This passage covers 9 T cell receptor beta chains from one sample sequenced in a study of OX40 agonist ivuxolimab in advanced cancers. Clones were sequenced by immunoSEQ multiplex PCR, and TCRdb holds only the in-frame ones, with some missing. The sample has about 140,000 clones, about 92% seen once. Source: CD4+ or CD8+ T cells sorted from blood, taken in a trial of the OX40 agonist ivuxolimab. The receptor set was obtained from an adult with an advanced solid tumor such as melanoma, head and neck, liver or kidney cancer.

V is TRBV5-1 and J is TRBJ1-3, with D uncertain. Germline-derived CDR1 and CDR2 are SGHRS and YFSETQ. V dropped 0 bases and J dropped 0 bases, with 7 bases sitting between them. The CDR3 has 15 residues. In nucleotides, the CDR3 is TGCGCCAGCAGCTTGGCCGGGAGCTCTGGAAACACCATATATTTT. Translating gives CASSLAGSSGNTIYF.

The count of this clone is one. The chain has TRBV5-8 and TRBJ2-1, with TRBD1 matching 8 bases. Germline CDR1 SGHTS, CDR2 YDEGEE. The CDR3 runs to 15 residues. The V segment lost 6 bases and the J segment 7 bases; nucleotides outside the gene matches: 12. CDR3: CASTKRTGSGNEQFF. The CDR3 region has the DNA TGTGCCAGCACCAAGAGGACAGGGAGTGGAAATGAGCAGTTCTTC.

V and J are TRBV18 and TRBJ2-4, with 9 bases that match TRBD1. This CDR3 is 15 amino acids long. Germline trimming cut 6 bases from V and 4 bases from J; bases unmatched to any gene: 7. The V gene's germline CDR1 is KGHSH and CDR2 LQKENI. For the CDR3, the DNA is TGTGCCAGCTCCCCGGGACAGGGAGGGAAAAACATTCAGTACTTC. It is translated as CASSPGQGGKNIQYF.

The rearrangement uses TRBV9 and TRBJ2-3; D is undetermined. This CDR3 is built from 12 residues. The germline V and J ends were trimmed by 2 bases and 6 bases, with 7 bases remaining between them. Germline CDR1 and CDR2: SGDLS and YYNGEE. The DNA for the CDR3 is TGTGCCAGCAGCGTCGCTTCCGATACGCAGTATTTT. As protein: CASSVASDTQYF.

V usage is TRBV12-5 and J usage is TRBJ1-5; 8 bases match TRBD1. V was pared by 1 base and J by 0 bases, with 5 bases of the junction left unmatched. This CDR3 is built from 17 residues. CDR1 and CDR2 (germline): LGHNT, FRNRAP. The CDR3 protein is CASGLGLRGPSNQPQHF. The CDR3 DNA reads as TGTGCTAGTGGTTTGGGACTCAGGGGGCCTAGCAATCAGCCCCAGCATTTT.

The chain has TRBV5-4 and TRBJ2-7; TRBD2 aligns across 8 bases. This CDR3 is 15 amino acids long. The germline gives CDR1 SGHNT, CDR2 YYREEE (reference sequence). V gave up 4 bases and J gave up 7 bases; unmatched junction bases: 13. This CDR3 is CASSTAGAPPREQYF. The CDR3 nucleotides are TGTGCCAGCAGCACAGCGGGAGCTCCCCCGAGGGAGCAGTACTTC.

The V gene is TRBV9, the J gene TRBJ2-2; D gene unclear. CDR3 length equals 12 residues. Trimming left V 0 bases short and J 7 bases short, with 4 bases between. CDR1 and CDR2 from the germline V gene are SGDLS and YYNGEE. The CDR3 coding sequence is TGTGCCAGCAGCGTAGAGTACGGGGAGCTGTTTTTT. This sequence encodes CASSVEYGELFF.

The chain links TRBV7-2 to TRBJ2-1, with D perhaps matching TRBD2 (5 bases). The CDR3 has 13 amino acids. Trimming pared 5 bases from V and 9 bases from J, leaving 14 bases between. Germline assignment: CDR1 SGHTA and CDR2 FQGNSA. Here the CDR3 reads CASSRTSDVEQFF. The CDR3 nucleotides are TGTGCCAGCAGCAGAACTAGTGACGTTGAGCAGTTCTTC.

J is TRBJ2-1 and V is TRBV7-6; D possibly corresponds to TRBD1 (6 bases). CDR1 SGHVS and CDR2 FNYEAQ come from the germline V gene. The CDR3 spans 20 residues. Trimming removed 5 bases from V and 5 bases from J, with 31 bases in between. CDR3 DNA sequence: TGTGCCAGCAGCAGACGATCACCAACAGGGCGTTACTCCCCGGACAATGAGCAGTTCTTC. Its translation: CASSRRSPTGRYSPDNEQFF.